The 13 T cell receptor beta chains below come from one sample, sequenced in a study of shared clonotypes between healthy human individuals. Assay used: immunoSEQ multiplex PCR; TCRdb lists only in-frame clones, some missing. The data show roughly 1 million clones, with approximately 72% seen just once and less than 1.5% held by the top ten. Sequenced: memory CD4+ T cells sorted from blood. The subset denotes: CD45RA-negative fraction. These receptors were collected from a man younger than 30 in good health.

This clone appeared a single time. The chain carries TRBV2 and TRBJ2-5, with 7 bases matching TRBD1. With V trimmed by 6 bases and J by 1 base, 2 bases remained unmatched. CDR1 and CDR2 from the germline V gene are SNHLY and FYNNEI. The CDR3 is 13 residues long. The CDR3 loop is CASRDRFQETQYF. The CDR3, as DNA: TGTGCCAGCAGGGACAGGTTCCAAGAGACCCAGTACTTC.

The rearrangement uses TRBV1 and TRBJ2-7; TRBD1 is taken as the D call from the table, unchecked against the DNA. TRBV1 has pseudogene status. The length of the CDR3 is 17 residues. CDR3 sequence: CTSSQGDRQKGNYEQYF. As DNA, the CDR3 is TGCACCAGCAGCCAAGGGGACAGGCAGAAAGGAAACTACGAGCAGTACTTC.

This chain links TRBV30 with TRBJ1-1, with D possibly being TRBD1 (6 bases). This CDR3 has 11 residues. The germline CDR1 and CDR2 sequences are GTSNPN and SVGIG (reference sequence). Trimming shortened V by 2 bases and J by 11 bases, and 12 bases separated the two germline ends. The CDR3 DNA reads as TGTGCCTGGAGTTTACAGGGCATCGCTTTCTTT. Translated, it gives CAWSLQGIAFF.

CDR3 coding DNA: TGTGCCAGCAGTGCGCGGGGACTAGGGATAGATGAGCAGTTCTTC. Translated, it gives CASSARGLGIDEQFF. This sequence joins TRBV2 and TRBJ2-1; TRBD2 matches at 8 bases. CDR1 is SNHLY, CDR2 FYNNEI, per germline. Losses at the gene ends were 4 bases for V and 8 bases for J; bases not matched to a gene: 10. This CDR3 is 15 amino acids long.

In regard to this clone: This may arise from a read error, as a much more abundant clone is one base away. Distinct nucleotide sequences in the sample also encode this CDR3. The chain is built from TRBV7-9 and TRBJ1-1, with unresolved D. Trimming took off 5 bases at V and 0 bases at J, with 4 bases between the two ends. The CDR3 runs to 12 residues. CDR1 and CDR2 from the germline V gene are SEHNR and FQNEAQ (reference sequence). CDR3 amino acids: CASSPMNTEAFF. CDR3 sequence (DNA): TGTGCCAGCAGCCCGATGAACACTGAAGCTTTCTTT.

The chain is built from TRBV2 and TRBJ2-2; weak D call: TRBD2 (5 bases). With 5 bases removed from V and 7 bases from J, the gap between germline ends came to 14 bases. CDR3 length: 14 residues. The germline V gene has CDR1 SNHLY and CDR2 FYNNEI. The CDR3 is CASSTESGIGELFF. The CDR3, as DNA: TGTGCCAGCAGTACTGAAAGCGGAATCGGGGAGCTGTTTTTT.

The chain uses TRBV6-5 and TRBJ2-5; 7 positions match TRBD1. This CDR3 contains 16 residues. The J segment lost 7 bases and the V segment lost 4 bases, leaving 15 bases of the junction unmatched. Germline CDR1 MNHEY, CDR2 SVGAGI. CDR3 coding DNA: TGTGCCAGCAGTTCAACCCCGACAGGGTGGGTGAGGACCCAGTACTTC. Translated: CASSSTPTGWVRTQYF.

V usage is TRBV7-9 and J usage is TRBJ1-2; tentative D call: TRBD1 (5 bases). This CDR3 comprises 14 residues. Germline CDR1 reads SEHNR; CDR2 reads FQNEAQ (reference sequence). Trimming pared 4 bases from V and 2 bases from J, leaving 11 bases between. This chain's CDR3 is CASSYGTANYGYTF. DNA of the CDR3: TGTGCCAGCAGCTACGGGACCGCGAACTATGGCTACACCTTC.

V gene TRBV18 combines with J gene TRBJ1-6, with 9 positions matching TRBD1. Germline assignment: CDR1 KGHSH and CDR2 LQKENI. V was clipped by 6 bases and J by 10 bases; unmatched bases: 10. The CDR3 sequence is 15 residues long. The CDR3 loop reads CASSTSRTGESPLHF. In DNA, the CDR3 is TGTGCCAGCTCGACCAGTCGGACAGGGGAATCACCCCTCCACTTT.

The CDR3 spells CASTVPGLEDNEQFF. In DNA form, the CDR3 reads TGTGCCAGCACAGTACCGGGACTCGAGGACAATGAGCAGTTCTTC. This sequence joins TRBV6-5 and TRBJ2-1; the D gene is possibly TRBD2 (6 bases). CDR1 is MNHEY and CDR2 is SVGAGI in the germline V gene. CDR3 size: 15 residues. V was trimmed by 7 bases and J by 5 bases, leaving 18 bases between them.

This rearrangement joins TRBV12-5 to TRBJ1-1, with D possibly TRBD1 on 5 matching bases. V shed 0 bases and J shed 5 bases, with 13 bases lying between them. In germline, CDR1 is LGHNT, CDR2 FRNRAP. The CDR3 contains 15 residues. As DNA, the CDR3 is TGTGCTAGTGGTTTGGTACTTTCGGGGCGAACTGAAGCTTTCTTT. This sequence encodes CASGLVLSGRTEAFF.

The J gene is TRBJ2-7, the V gene TRBV6-1; 9 bases are a match to TRBD1. The germline V gene has CDR1 MNHNS and CDR2 SASEGT. This CDR3 has 15 residues. V lost 3 bases to trimming and J lost 1 base; unmatched junction nucleotides: 4. The DNA for the CDR3 is TGTGCCAGCAGTGACTCCGGGACAGGGTCCTACGAGCAGTACTTC. Amino acid sequence: CASSDSGTGSYEQYF.

This clone was recorded at least ten times. This chain uses TRBV4-1 with TRBJ2-3; D uncertain. This CDR3 spans 15 amino acids. CDR1 MGHRA and CDR2 YSYEKL come from the germline V gene. Trimming took 0 bases from V and 1 from J, leaving 8 bases between them. DNA of the CDR3: TGCGCCAGCAGCCAAGATATCTCAGGCACAGATACGCAGTATTTT. Its translation is CASSQDISGTDTQYF.